This is a list of T cell receptor beta chains from one sample in a study of blood T cells in healthy people across ages. MiXCR, applied by TCRdb to the 5' RACE reads, yields one record per CDR3 protein. The sample records about 1.4 million distinct CDR3 sequences, 45% to 70% being singletons. The sequenced material came from blood. These receptors were taken from a man aged 18-30 years in good health. CDR3s include the opening cysteine and the closing phenylalanine or tryptophan. The D gene is left open where the match is weak. Clone size is not always given. Where it is, it says once, few, many or a class for expanded clones.

d_gene,j_gene,v_gene,abundance,CDR3nt,CDR3aa
.,TRBJ2-7,TRBV20-1,once,TGCAGTGCTAGACTAGCCCCACTCGGCGAGCAGTACTTC,CSARLAPLGEQYF
.,TRBJ1-5,TRBV29-1,.,TGCAGCGTTTCAACAAACCGGGATCAGCCCCAGCATTTT,CSVSTNRDQPQHF
.,TRBJ1-6,TRBV5-6,.,TGCGCCAGCAGCCCGGCGCATCATGGGTCACCCCTCCACTTT,CASSPAHHGSPLHF
TRBD2,TRBJ2-5,TRBV20-1,.,TGCAGTGCAAGTGGGGTAGCGGGGGGGCAGGAGACCCAGTACTTC,CSASGVAGGQETQYF
TRBD1,TRBJ2-7,TRBV29-1,few,TGCAGCGTCAAGACAGGGACCTACGAGCAGTACTTC,CSVKTGTYEQYF
.,TRBJ2-4,TRBV7-8,.,TGTGCCAGCAGTGGGGGGATTCTAGCCAAAAACATTCAGTACTTC,CASSGGILAKNIQYF
TRBD1,TRBJ2-1,TRBV29-1,few,TGCAGCGCCTGGGACAGGGACAACAATGAGCAGTTCTTC,CSAWDRDNNEQFF
TRBD1,TRBJ1-1,TRBV7-9,few,TGTGCCAGCCAACAGGGGGGCAACACTGAAGCTTTCTTT,CASQQGGNTEAFF
.,TRBJ2-1,TRBV3-1,.,TGTGCCAGCAGAGGTCGTGGTGACGATGAGCAGTTCTTC,CASRGRGDDEQFF
TRBD2,TRBJ2-1,TRBV7-2,.,TGTGCCAGCAGCTTATCCGGGACTAGCGGGGGGGCGGGCAATGAGCAGTTCTTC,CASSLSGTSGGAGNEQFF
.,TRBJ2-1,TRBV7-9,few,TGTGCCAGCGCTATAGCGGAGCCTTACAATGAGCAGTTCTTC,CASAIAEPYNEQFF
.,TRBJ2-1,TRBV14,.,TGTGCCAGCAGCCAAGGGACGCCAACGTACAATGAGCAGTTCTTC,CASSQGTPTYNEQFF
.,TRBJ2-7,TRBV6-5,few,TGTGCCAGCAGTTTCGCGGCAGCCTTGGGCTACGAGCAGTACTTC,CASSFAAALGYEQYF
.,TRBJ2-1,TRBV6-2/TRBV6-3,.,TGTGCCAGCAGTTACTCCCACCCAGCCACCTACAATGAGCAGTTCTTC,CASSYSHPATYNEQFF
.,TRBJ1-2,TRBV5-1,once,TGCGCCAGCAGCTCTACAAAGGGCAACTATGGCTACACCTTC,CASSSTKGNYGYTF
.,TRBJ1-1,TRBV7-9,few,TGTGCCAGCAGCTTAGCGGAGGGTTTGCGGACTGAAGCTTTCTTT,CASSLAEGLRTEAFF
.,TRBJ1-6,TRBV7-9,.,TGTGCCAGCAGCTTAATGGGTCCACCCCTCCACTTT,CASSLMGPPLHF
.,TRBJ2-7,TRBV7-9,.,TGTGCCAGCTGCTTCGACACCTACGAGCAGTACTTC,CASCFDTYEQYF
.,TRBJ2-3,TRBV5-5,.,TGTGCCAGCAGCATACTTACAGGGAGCCCAGATACGCAGTATTTT,CASSILTGSPDTQYF
TRBD1,TRBJ1-4,TRBV20-1,.,TGCAGTGCTCCCAGACAGGGTTTCGATGAAAAACTGTTTTTT,CSAPRQGFDEKLFF
.,TRBJ2-7,TRBV7-2,.,TGTGCCAGCAGCGTAATACAGGGTAGGAGCTACGAGCAGTACTTC,CASSVIQGRSYEQYF
.,TRBJ1-4,TRBV12-3/TRBV12-4,.,TGTGCCAGCAGTTTGGCATTTAGTGCGGCGATCGTCGAAAAACTGTTTTTT,CASSLAFSAAIVEKLFF
.,TRBJ1-2,TRBV27,few,TGTGCCAGCAGTTTCCGGGGGGGGAGCTACACCTTC,CASSFRGGSYTF
.,TRBJ1-5,TRBV4-2,.,TGTGCCAGCAGCCATATTCAGGGCGATAGTCAGCCCCAGCATTTT,CASSHIQGDSQPQHF
.,TRBJ1-2,TRBV20-1,few,TGCAGTGCTCCCACAGGTCGCCGGAGCTATGGCTACACCTTC,CSAPTGRRSYGYTF
TRBD1,TRBJ1-1,TRBV20-1,.,TGCAGTGCTAGAACAGGGGGTGTCAACACTGAAGCTTTCTTT,CSARTGGVNTEAFF
.,TRBJ2-5,TRBV20-1,.,TGCAGTGCAGGACGGGGGCGGAAGACCCAGTACTTC,CSAGRGRKTQYF
.,TRBJ1-1,TRBV29-1,few,TGCAGCGCACGGAGAGACGCTGAAGCTTTCTTT,CSARRDAEAFF
TRBD2,TRBJ2-2,TRBV4-2,.,TGTGCCAGCAGCCAGAGGGGACTAGCGTCCGGGGAGCTGTTTTTT,CASSQRGLASGELFF
TRBD2,TRBJ2-7,TRBV20-1,.,TGCAGTGCCACAACAATTGGACTAGCCTACGAGCAGTACTTC,CSATTIGLAYEQYF
.,TRBJ1-2,TRBV6-1,once,TGTGCCAGCAGTAGGGTTTACTATGGCTACACCTTC,CASSRVYYGYTF
.,TRBJ1-6,TRBV7-2,.,TGTGCCGGAATAAAATTACGAGACACCTGGGTTCGGCTAAACCACTTT,CAGIKLRDTWVRLNHF
.,TRBJ1-2,TRBV3-1,.,TGTGCCAGCAGCCAAGCGAGAGGCTACACCTTC,CASSQARGYTF
TRBD2,TRBJ2-7,TRBV7-9,once,TGTGCCAGCAGCTTAATTAGCGGGGGACCTTATAGCTCCTACAATGAGCAGTACTTC,CASSLISGGPYSSYNEQYF
.,TRBJ1-6,TRBV11-2,.,TGTGCCAGCAGCTTTCATTTGGGCAGGGTGGGTTCACCCCTCCACTTT,CASSFHLGRVGSPLHF
.,TRBJ1-6,TRBV6-6,once,TGTGCCAGCAGTTACCAGGGACACGGGAATTCACCCCTCCACTTT,CASSYQGHGNSPLHF
.,TRBJ2-7,TRBV4-1,.,TGCGCCAGCAGCCAGTCGGACGTTTCCCGTTACGAGCAGTACTTC,CASSQSDVSRYEQYF
.,TRBJ2-1,TRBV6-2/TRBV6-3,.,TGTGCCAGCAGTTACTATGTAGTAATACCCTACAATGAGCAGTTCTTC,CASSYYVVIPYNEQFF
TRBD1,TRBJ1-6,TRBV7-2,.,TGTGCCAGCAGGATGACAGGGGACTATTCACCCCTCCACTTT,CASRMTGDYSPLHF
.,TRBJ1-1,TRBV4-3,.,TGCGCCAGCAGCCAAGGTTTACAGAACACTGAAGCTTTCTTT,CASSQGLQNTEAFF
.,TRBJ1-4,TRBV7-2,.,TGTGCCAGCAAACCGGGAAATAATGAAAAACTGTTTTTT,CASKPGNNEKLFF
.,TRBJ1-1,TRBV4-3,.,TGCGCCAGCAGCCAAGGCGGGAGAGGGGGGCGGAACACTGAAGCTTTCTTT,CASSQGGRGGRNTEAFF
.,TRBJ2-1,TRBV13,.,TGTGCCAGCAGCTCCCGGGGGCTCGATGAGCAGTTCTTC,CASSSRGLDEQFF
TRBD2,TRBJ2-3,TRBV29-1,few,TGCAGCGCACCGGGACTAGGGATGAGCACAGATACGCAGTATTTT,CSAPGLGMSTDTQYF
TRBD1,TRBJ1-4,TRBV4-3,.,TGCGCCAGCAGCCAAGGACAGGGAATTGAAAAACTGTTTTTT,CASSQGQGIEKLFF
.,TRBJ2-7,TRBV20-1,.,TGCAGTGCTAGTCCCGTCTCCTACGAGCAGTACTTC,CSASPVSYEQYF
.,TRBJ2-6,TRBV4-3,many,TGCGCCAGCAGCCAAGGGGCTGGGGCCAACGTCCTGACTTTC,CASSQGAGANVLTF
.,TRBJ1-1,TRBV27,.,TGTGCCAGCAGTTTACAGATTGGCACTGAAGCTTTCTTT,CASSLQIGTEAFF
.,TRBJ1-2,TRBV6-2/TRBV6-3,.,TGTGCCAGCAGCCGGCCGGCCACTAACTATGGCTACACCTTC,CASSRPATNYGYTF
.,TRBJ1-2,TRBV4-1,few,TGCGCCAGCAGCCAAGATCGCCAGGGCATATCGAACTATGGCTACACCTTC,CASSQDRQGISNYGYTF